This entry concerns a single T cell receptor beta chain. The sample comes from a study of T cell changes during pregnancy in multiple sclerosis. The table came from immunoSEQ multiplex PCR; TCRdb's copy has only in-frame clones and leaves some out. The data show some 31,000 clones, around 92% seen once. J lost 5 bases, V lost 1 base, and 1 base had no gene match. Germline V CDR1 and CDR2: MGHRA, YSYEKL. The CDR3 totals 14 residues. The V and J genes are TRBV4-1 and TRBJ2-7; 11 bases fit TRBD1. The source is a female donor in good health, enrolled as a control in a pregnancy study. The sample in question was CD8+ T cells from peripheral blood mononuclear cells, obtained in the second trimester of pregnancy. The CDR3 protein is CASSQGTGGDEQYF. CDR3 sequence (DNA): TGCGCCAGCAGCCAAGGGACAGGGGGCGACGAGCAGTACTTC.